These 18 T cell receptor beta chains were all obtained from the same sample, sequenced in a study of blood T cell repertoires in COVID-19. Here immunoSEQ multiplex PCR was the method, and the copy in TCRdb shows in-frame clones only, minus some. The table lists more than 350,000 clones, over 75% of them singletons. Sequenced sample: PBMCs or T cells enriched from blood (not recorded which). Receptors were obtained from a man between 18 and 35 years old who had recovered from COVID-19.

The rearrangement joins TRBV10-3 to TRBJ2-7; TRBD1 is a possible D gene (6 bases). Per germline, CDR1 ENHRY and CDR2 SYGVKD. Between the trimmed V and J ends, which lost 7 bases and 6 bases, there was a span of 10 bases. This CDR3 is built from 11 residues. CDR3 loop: CAIMGASEQYF. The CDR3 DNA follows: TGTGCCATCATGGGGGCGTCCGAGCAGTACTTC.

This chain connects TRBV11-1 to TRBJ1-2, with TRBD1 matching 7 bases. J lost 3 bases, V lost 4 bases, and 2 bases had no gene match. CDR1 and CDR2 from the germline V gene are SGHAT and FQDESV (reference sequence). The CDR3 is 13 residues long. The CDR3 loop reads CASSSGQDYGYTF. The CDR3 DNA reads as TGTGCCAGCAGCTCTGGACAGGACTATGGCTACACCTTC.

The CDR3 sequence is CASSLIRGEQFF. For the CDR3, the DNA is TGTGCCAGCAGCTTAATTCGGGGGGAGCAGTTCTTC. The rearrangement uses TRBV11-2 and TRBJ2-1; possibly TRBD2 for D (6 bases). CDR1 and CDR2 from the germline V gene are SGHAT and FQNNGV. The CDR3 spans 12 residues. V gave up 2 bases and J gave up 10 bases, with 9 bases separating them.

The chain combines TRBV10-3 with TRBJ2-2; D may be TRBD1 (6 bases). The CDR3 spans 18 residues. Germline-derived CDR1 and CDR2 are ENHRY and SYGVKD. V was pared by 2 bases and J by 1 base, with 17 bases between. CDR3 sequence reads: CAISEVPGTTKNTGELFF. CDR3 DNA: TGTGCCATCAGTGAGGTCCCCGGGACAACTAAGAACACCGGGGAGCTGTTTTTT.

The rearrangement joins TRBV10-2 to TRBJ2-7; 12 bases agree with TRBD2. This CDR3 has 16 amino acids. The germline gives CDR1 WSHSY, CDR2 SAAADI. V shed 1 base and J 6 bases; nucleotides not matched to a gene: 7. The chain's CDR3 is CASSEFRLAGVSEQYF. The CDR3 nucleotides read TGCGCCAGCAGTGAGTTTCGACTAGCGGGGGTTTCCGAGCAGTACTTC.

The sample holds a few counts of this clone. The chain recombines TRBV28 with TRBJ1-6, with D unclear. V lost 2 bases and J lost 7, with 15 bases in between. This CDR3 spans 16 amino acids. Germline-derived CDR1 and CDR2 are MDHEN and SYDVKM. The CDR3 loop is CASSLKRVRGNSPLHF. The CDR3 DNA is TGTGCCAGCAGTTTAAAACGTGTCCGTGGCAATTCACCCCTCCACTTT.

For the CDR3, the DNA is TGTGCCAGCAGCTTAGATTTGGGGCTGGGGGAGACCCAGTACTTC. It yields the protein CASSLDLGLGETQYF. The V call is TRBV7-9, the J call TRBJ2-5; maybe TRBD1 (5 bases). Per germline, CDR1 SEHNR and CDR2 FQNEAQ (reference sequence). The CDR3 length is 15 residues. V lost 1 base to trimming and J lost 5 bases, with 14 bases between them.

This rearrangement joins TRBV15 to TRBJ1-2, with 7 bases fitting TRBD1. Germline V gene data show CDR1 as LNHNV and CDR2 as YYDKDF (reference sequence). Trimming cost V 8 bases and J 6 bases; bases outside gene matches: 12. This CDR3 has 14 amino acids. The CDR3 is CATQPERQGHGYTF. For the CDR3, the DNA is TGTGCCACCCAGCCCGAAAGACAGGGACATGGCTACACCTTC.

The J gene is TRBJ1-2, the V gene TRBV28; TRBD1 matches at 7 bases. Trimming at V came to 4 bases and at J to 0 bases, leaving 5 bases not matched to a gene. In germline, CDR1 is MDHEN, CDR2 SYDVKM. The CDR3 loop spans 15 amino acids. The CDR3 DNA reads TGTGCCAGCAGTTACCAGGGGACAGCTAACTATGGCTACACCTTC. This codes for CASSYQGTANYGYTF.

This chain uses TRBV28 with TRBJ2-7; 8 bases align to TRBD2. Trimming at V came to 1 base and at J to 3 bases, leaving 8 bases not matched to a gene. CDR1 and CDR2 (germline): MDHEN, SYDVKM. This CDR3 is built from 16 residues. CDR3: CASSLSPGLGVYEQYF. CDR3 in DNA: TGTGCCAGCAGTTTATCCCCGGGACTAGGTGTCTACGAGCAGTACTTC. The variable domain in full, with the rest retrieved from reference TRBV28 and TRBJ2-7, is DVKVTQSSRYLVKRTGEKVFLECVQDMDHENMFWYRQDPGLGLRLIYFSYDVKMKEKGDIPEGYSVSREKKERFSLILESASTNQTSMYLCASSLSPGLGVYEQYFGPGTRLTVT.

This clone was recorded once. The chain couples TRBV7-9 to TRBJ2-7; D remains unclear. V was pared by 3 bases and J by 4 bases, with 10 bases between. The V gene's germline CDR1 is SEHNR and CDR2 FQNEAQ (reference sequence). The CDR3 totals 13 residues. The CDR3 DNA reads as TGTGCCAGCAGCTTTTCCGACAAGTACGAGCAGTACTTC. Translating gives CASSFSDKYEQYF.

J is TRBJ2-7 and V is TRBV6-5; 9 nucleotides align to TRBD1. J was trimmed by 6 bases and V by 0 bases; bases with no gene match: 3. This CDR3 spans 14 amino acids. The germline gives CDR1 MNHEY, CDR2 SVGAGI. CDR3 coding DNA: TGTGCCAGCAGTTACTCCGGGACAGGGACCGAGCAGTACTTC. Translated: CASSYSGTGTEQYF.

The rearrangement links TRBV5-1 to TRBJ1-1; 7 nucleotides match TRBD1. V shed 4 bases, J shed 6 bases, and the junction held 21 bases outside the gene matches. The CDR3 runs 18 residues. CDR1 is SGHRS, CDR2 YFSETQ, per germline. The CDR3 here is CASSRIWTGGGPGAEAFF. DNA for the CDR3: TGCGCCAGCAGCAGGATCTGGACAGGCGGCGGTCCCGGGGCTGAAGCTTTCTTT.

The chain links TRBV5-6 to TRBJ2-2; the D is unclear. The V gene's germline CDR1 is SGHDT and CDR2 YYEEEE. This CDR3 is 13 amino acids long. Trimming took 1 base from V and 4 from J, leaving 5 bases between them. CDR3 protein: CASSLSLTGELFF. The DNA of the CDR3 is TGTGCCAGCAGCTTGTCCCTCACCGGGGAGCTGTTTTTT.

CDR3 loop: CATSFPGDYSEAFF. The CDR3, as DNA: TGTGCCACCAGTTTCCCCGGGGATTACTCCGAAGCTTTCTTT. The J gene is TRBJ1-1, the V gene TRBV24-1; D uncertain. The CDR3 has 14 amino acids. Trimming removed 6 bases at V and 8 bases at J, with 18 bases between. Germline V gene sequence: CDR1 KGHDR, CDR2 SFDVKD.

The gene calls are TRBV6-5 and TRBJ2-1; D remains unclear. The germline V and J ends were trimmed by 0 bases and 3 bases, with 12 bases remaining between them. Germline V CDR1 and CDR2: MNHEY, SVGAGI. CDR3 length: 16 residues. The CDR3 region is CASSYSRVGVYNEQFF. In nucleotides, the CDR3 is TGTGCCAGCAGTTACTCGCGTGTCGGAGTCTACAATGAGCAGTTCTTC.

The V and J genes are TRBV11-2 and TRBJ2-6; 8 bases fit TRBD1. CDR1 SGHAT and CDR2 FQNNGV come from the germline V gene. V shed 6 bases, J shed 0 bases, and the junction held 10 bases outside the gene matches. The CDR3 consists of 18 residues. CDR3 in amino acids: CASSFRGTGTSGANVLTF. The CDR3 region has the DNA TGTGCCAGCAGTTTCCGGGGGACAGGCACCTCTGGGGCCAACGTCCTGACTTTC.

V usage is TRBV6-1 and J usage is TRBJ1-2, with D tentatively TRBD1 (5 bases). Trimming removed 4 bases at V and 0 bases at J, with 15 bases between. Germline V gives CDR1 MNHNS, CDR2 SASEGT. The CDR3 extends over 16 amino acids. For the CDR3, the DNA is TGTGCCAGCAGTGGGGAATGGACAAGCCCTAACTATGGCTACACCTTC. This encodes CASSGEWTSPNYGYTF.